This T cell receptor (beta chain) appears in the sequencing data of a study of blood T cell repertoires in COVID-19. Clones were read by immunoSEQ multiplex PCR, and TCRdb kept only the in-frame ones, dropping some. In the table there are roughly 60,000 clones, about 90% of which are singletons. V shed 3 bases, J shed 7 bases, and the junction held 3 bases outside the gene matches. Germline assignment: CDR1 MNHEY and CDR2 SMNVEV (reference sequence). This CDR3 region has 14 residues. The TCR was taken from a human donor with acute or convalescent COVID-19. The donor label of this sample is uncertain. This chain uses TRBV27 with TRBJ2-7, with TRBD2 matching 13 bases. The sequencing input was peripheral blood. The CDR3 loop reads CASSFGLAGAEQYF. The DNA for the CDR3 is TGTGCCAGCAGTTTTGGACTAGCGGGGGCTGAGCAGTACTTC.